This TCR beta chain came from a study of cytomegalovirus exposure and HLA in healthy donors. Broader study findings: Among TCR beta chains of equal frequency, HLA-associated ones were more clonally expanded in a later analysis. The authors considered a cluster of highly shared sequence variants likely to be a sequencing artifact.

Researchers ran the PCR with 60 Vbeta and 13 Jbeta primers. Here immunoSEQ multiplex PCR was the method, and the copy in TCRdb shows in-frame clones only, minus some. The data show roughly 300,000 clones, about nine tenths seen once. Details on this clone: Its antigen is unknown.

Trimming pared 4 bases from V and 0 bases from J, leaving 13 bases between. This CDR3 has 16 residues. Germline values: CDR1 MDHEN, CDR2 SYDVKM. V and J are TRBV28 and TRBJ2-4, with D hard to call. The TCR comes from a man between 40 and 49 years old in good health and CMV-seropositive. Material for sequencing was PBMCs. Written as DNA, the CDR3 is TGTGCCAGCAGTTCTCGTTCCCTTTTAGCCAAAAACATTCAGTACTTC. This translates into CASSSRSLLAKNIQYF.